These 11 T cell receptor beta chains were sequenced from one sample in a study of blood T cell repertoires in COVID-19. The method was immunoSEQ multiplex PCR; TCRdb's version includes in-frame clones alone and lacks a portion of them. The table records approximately 200,000 clones, about 87% of them present only once. Sample: PBMCs or T cells enriched from blood (not recorded which). The source is a woman aged 25 to 39 who had been exposed to COVID-19.

The chain couples TRBV27 to TRBJ1-2, with 7 bases aligning to TRBD1. The CDR3 consists of 16 residues. In germline, CDR1 is MNHEY, CDR2 SMNVEV (reference sequence). J was trimmed by 4 bases and V by 2 bases; bases with no gene match: 10. The CDR3 reads CASSLRGTALGYGYTF. The CDR3 DNA reads as TGTGCCAGCAGTTTACGCGGGACAGCCTTAGGCTATGGCTACACCTTC.

The chain recombines TRBV18 with TRBJ1-2; no clear D gene. Per germline, CDR1 KGHSH and CDR2 LQKENI. This CDR3 has 12 residues. Trimming left V 3 bases short and J 7 bases short, with 9 bases between. The chain's CDR3 is CASSPRNSGYTF. CDR3 DNA: TGTGCCAGCTCACCGCGGAATTCTGGCTACACCTTC.

The chain links TRBV13 to TRBJ2-2; the D gene is possibly TRBD2 (5 bases). The CDR3 consists of 14 residues. Germline-derived CDR1 and CDR2 are PRHDT and FYEKMQ (reference sequence). Between the trimmed V and J ends, which lost 5 bases and 4 bases, there was a span of 11 bases. This CDR3 reads CASSRADGTGELFF. CDR3 DNA: TGTGCCAGCAGCAGAGCGGACGGCACCGGGGAGCTGTTTTTT.

The CDR3 nucleotides read TGTGCCAGCAGGAGACCGGGACAGAGAATGGAGGACTACACCTTC. Its protein is CASRRPGQRMEDYTF. The rearrangement joins TRBV6-5 to TRBJ1-2; 7 positions agree with TRBD1. The CDR3 spans 15 residues. Germline values: CDR1 MNHEY, CDR2 SVGAGI. V shed 6 bases and J 10 bases; nucleotides not matched to a gene: 17.

The chain is built from TRBV19 and TRBJ2-5; D ambiguous. Trimming removed 3 bases at V and 1 base at J, with 9 bases between. Germline V gives CDR1 LNHDA, CDR2 SQIVND (reference sequence). The CDR3 spans 14 residues. CDR3 residues: CASSIRASQETQYF. CDR3 nucleotide sequence: TGTGCCAGTAGTATCCGAGCGTCCCAAGAGACCCAGTACTTC.

This sequence joins TRBV10-2 and TRBJ1-1, with D unresolved. Per the germline V gene, CDR1 is WSHSY and CDR2 is SAAADI. V lost 0 bases and J 0 bases, leaving 8 bases between the germline ends. This CDR3 spans 15 amino acids. The CDR3 DNA reads TGCGCCAGCAGTGAGTCCCCAAACATGAACACTGAAGCTTTCTTT. Encoded protein: CASSESPNMNTEAFF.

V is TRBV15 and J is TRBJ1-5, with 7 bases identical to TRBD1. This CDR3 region has 15 residues. The V and J ends lost 0 bases and 7 bases, in that order; junction bases with no gene match: 6. Germline assignment: CDR1 LNHNV and CDR2 YYDKDF (reference sequence). The CDR3 loop reads CATSRDLGGGQPQHF. The CDR3 coding sequence is TGTGCCACCAGCAGAGATCTAGGGGGCGGGCAGCCCCAGCATTTT.

This chain connects TRBV27 to TRBJ2-7; weak D call: TRBD1 (6 bases). This CDR3 comprises 14 residues. Trimming pared 0 bases from V and 1 base from J, leaving 7 bases between. Germline CDR1 is MNHEY and CDR2 is SMNVEV (reference sequence). CDR3 loop: CASSLSGQSYEQYF. CDR3 in DNA: TGTGCCAGCAGTTTATCGGGACAATCCTACGAGCAGTACTTC.

A single count supports this clone. The chain joins TRBV29-1 to TRBJ1-5; 7 positions match TRBD1. V was pared by 6 bases and J by 4 bases, with 6 bases of the junction left unmatched. The CDR3 length is 13 residues. Per the germline V gene, CDR1 is SQVTM and CDR2 is ANQGSEA. The CDR3 protein is CSVGPGGNQPQHF. The DNA of the CDR3 is TGCAGCGTCGGCCCAGGGGGTAATCAGCCCCAGCATTTT. The variable domain in full, with the rest retrieved from reference TRBV29-1 and TRBJ1-5, is SAVISQKPSRDICQRGTSLTIQCQVDSQVTMMFWYRQQPGQSLTLIATANQGSEATYESGFVIDKFPISRPNLTFSTLTVSNMSPEDSSIYLCSVGPGGNQPQHFGDGTRLSIL.

A single count supports this clone. This chain uses TRBV13 with TRBJ2-1; D gene uncertain. The V end lost 0 bases, the J end lost 9 bases, and 6 bases lay between the germline ends. This CDR3 contains 12 residues. The germline gives CDR1 PRHDT, CDR2 FYEKMQ (reference sequence). CDR3: CASSLGPGEQFF. Here the CDR3 DNA reads TGTGCCAGCAGCTTAGGCCCGGGTGAGCAGTTCTTC.

The rearrangement joins TRBV11-2 to TRBJ1-1, with 7 bases matching TRBD1. The CDR3 extends over 15 amino acids. Trimming at V came to 5 bases and at J to 3 bases, leaving 9 bases not matched to a gene. Germline V gene data show CDR1 as SGHAT and CDR2 as FQNNGV. The CDR3 loop reads CASSLGQAVDTEAFF. CDR3 DNA sequence: TGTGCCAGCAGCCTAGGACAGGCGGTAGACACTGAAGCTTTCTTT.